This T cell receptor beta chain was profiled in a study of identical twins. Broader study findings: Monozygotic twin pairs showed more out-of-frame TCR alpha sharing than models estimated.

From the 5' RACE reads, TCRdb called clonotypes with MiXCR, one entry per CDR3 protein. Of around 220,000 distinct CDR3 sequences listed, about 10% are singletons. The length of the CDR3 is 16 residues. Trimming shortened V by 6 bases and J by 5 bases, and 21 bases separated the two germline ends. Healthy Caucasian individuals made up all the donors. This clonotype was recorded many times. The antigen is not known. The sequence came from a man aged 45-60 years in good health. Sequencing was carried out using memory T cells sorted from blood. The chain uses TRBV12-3 or TRBV12-4 and TRBJ2-3; D is tentatively TRBD1 or TRBD2 (7 bases each). For the CDR3, the DNA is TGTGCCAGCAGCCTGGGAGGGGGCGATCACAGAGATACGCAGTATTTT. Its protein product is CASSLGGGDHRDTQYF.